These 5 T cell receptor beta chains were sequenced from one sample in a study of CD8 T cells in ankylosing spondylitis. TCRdb redid the calling of the 5' RACE reads with MiXCR, one entry per CDR3 protein. The sample has about 140,000 distinct CDR3 sequences; roughly an eighth are singletons. Material: blood, either unsorted or a sorted T cell fraction (not recorded which). These receptors were obtained from a female donor with ankylosing spondylitis or in good health (not recorded which).

This clonotype came up a few times. Here the CDR3 reads CASSRTGVYSNQPQHF. The CDR3, as DNA: TGTGCCAGCAGCCGGACAGGGGTCTATAGCAATCAGCCCCAGCATTTT. The rearrangement links TRBV6-2 or TRBV6-3 to TRBJ1-5; 9 bases are a match to TRBD1. The CDR3 sequence is 16 residues long. The V gene end was trimmed by 6 bases and the J gene end by 0 bases; junction bases not matched to a gene: 6. Germline V gene lookup returns CDR1 MNHEY and CDR2 SVGEGT.

This clonotype came up a few times. J is TRBJ2-1 and V is TRBV3-1; D unresolved. This CDR3 spans 14 amino acids. V was clipped by 0 bases and J by 8 bases, with 11 bases between them. Germline loops: CDR1 LGHDT, CDR2 YNNKEL (reference sequence). CDR3 residues: CASSQDQGNHEQFF. CDR3 in DNA: TGTGCCAGCAGCCAAGATCAAGGGAACCATGAGCAGTTCTTC.

At least ten counts were recorded for this clonotype. This chain links TRBV2 with TRBJ2-1; D is possibly TRBD2 (6 bases). From germline, CDR1 is SNHLY and CDR2 FYNNEI. The V gene lost 4 bases and the J gene lost 7 bases, with 14 bases spanning the gap. The CDR3 has 14 residues. The CDR3 protein is CASSGWVGGNEQFF. CDR3 coding DNA: TGTGCCAGCAGTGGCTGGGTGGGGGGTAATGAGCAGTTCTTC.

Many counts were recorded for this clonotype. The rearrangement links TRBV20-1 to TRBJ2-7, with 8 bases identical to TRBD1. J gave up 2 bases and V 4 bases, and 7 bases lay outside the gene matches. Germline V gene data show CDR1 as DFQATT and CDR2 as SNEGSKA (reference sequence). This CDR3 has 14 amino acids. This CDR3 is CSATYSQGAYEQYF. CDR3 nucleotides: TGCAGTGCTACCTACTCACAGGGGGCCTACGAGCAGTACTTC.

The chain carries TRBV12-3 or TRBV12-4 and TRBJ2-1; possible D gene TRBD1, 6 bases. The length of the CDR3 is 17 residues. The germline V and J ends were trimmed by 5 bases and 7 bases, with 24 bases remaining between them. CDR3 nucleotides: TGTGCCAGCAGTAACCGACGACTCTTGTCAGGGGATAATGAGCAGTTCTTC. It specifies CASSNRRLLSGDNEQFF.